This T cell receptor beta chain was obtained from a study of cytomegalovirus exposure and HLA in healthy donors (dated by TCRdb to the late 2010s). For context, the study as a whole: According to a later analysis, the 120 or so validation repertoires were produced on the same platform as the approximately 690 repertoires of the first cohort. To predict cytomegalovirus infection status, the study combined high-throughput TCR immunosequencing, statistical association of individual TCRs with disease status, and machine learning. A separate validation cohort of roughly 120 different subjects was used in addition to the approximately 670-subject first cohort. The study aimed to test whether signatures of past pathogen exposure could be identified by cataloging public T cell receptors.

Donors formed part of the validation cohort, which comprised fewer than 150 subjects and was distinct from the first cohort of some 700 subjects. From the cysteine up to the phenylalanine, the CDR3 has a length of 13 residues. CDR3 DNA only is kept here, 39 bases in frame from base 1. CDR1 and CDR2 (MGHDK, SYGVNS) derive from the germline V gene. Between the V and J ends, shortened by 5 bases and 0 bases respectively, the junction contains 5 bases. In regard to this clone: The specificity of this receptor is unknown. Base qualities are not at hand, and no much larger clone is one base apart.

Library generation was performed with the immunoSEQ multiplex PCR assay. The published analysis was carried out like this. A statistical classification framework was built for diagnosing cytomegalovirus status from the catalog of TCR beta chain sequences. TCRdb took over this immuneACCESS table, retaining in-frame rearrangements with V and J assigned. Such tables are incomplete; in checked studies, under half of the missing clones stem from an unresolved V gene, and the remainder is unexplained. The D gene and trimming were derived from the DNA, and the V and J assignments and clone size from that table. Recorded for this sample are about 130,000 clones; 90% of them occurred a single time. 5.5% to 7% of the sample is held by the ten biggest clonotypes. Paper-wide results and their limitations: The classifier was reported to diagnose cytomegalovirus status with high specificity and sensitivity in both the original and validation cohorts. In a later analysis, TCRs clustered in the first cohort were found to also tend to co-occur in the approximately 120 validation repertoires, with around 94% of cluster scores above 0. It was suggested by the authors that the approach could potentially be generalized to other disease states and immunological phenotypes. Most TCR sequences were observed very rarely across donors, whereas some public TCRs were present in many individuals. All 110 or so repertoires were used to score co-occurrence in the validation cohort in a later analysis, because that analysis had no HLA typing for the cohort. In the study, around 150 TCR beta chains were listed as associated with cytomegalovirus. In vitro tests confirmed that three of the cytomegalovirus-associated TCR beta chains recognize cytomegalovirus antigens.

The rearranged chain carries TRBV25-1 and TRBJ1-5; the D gene cannot be named for sure. Material for sequencing was PBMCs. The sequence derives from a woman in her twenties or thirties in good health and CMV-seropositive. The sequenced DNA: TGTGCCAGCAGTTCCTATAGCAATCAGCCCCAGCATTTT. This gives the protein CASSSYSNQPQHF.